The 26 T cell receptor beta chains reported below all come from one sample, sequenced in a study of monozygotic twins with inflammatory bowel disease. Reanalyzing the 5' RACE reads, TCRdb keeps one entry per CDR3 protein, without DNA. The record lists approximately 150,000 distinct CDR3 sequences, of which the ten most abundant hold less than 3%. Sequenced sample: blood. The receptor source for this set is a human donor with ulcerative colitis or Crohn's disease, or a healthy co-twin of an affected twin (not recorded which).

The CDR3 reads CASRPGQGGHSPLHF. The chain couples TRBV28 to TRBJ1-6; lacking DNA, the TRBD1 call made by TCRdb goes unchecked. The length of the CDR3 is 15 residues. Germline V gives CDR1 MDHEN, CDR2 SYDVKM.

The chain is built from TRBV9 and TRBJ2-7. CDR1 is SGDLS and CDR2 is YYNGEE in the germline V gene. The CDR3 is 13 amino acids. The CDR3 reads CASNRQGSYEQYF.

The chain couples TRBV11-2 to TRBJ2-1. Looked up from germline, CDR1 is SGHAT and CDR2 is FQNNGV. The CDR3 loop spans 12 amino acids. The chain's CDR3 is CASSYEAYEQFF.

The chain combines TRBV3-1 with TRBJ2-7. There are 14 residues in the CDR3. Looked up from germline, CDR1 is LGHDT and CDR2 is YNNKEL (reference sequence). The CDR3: CASSQATDYYEQYF.

Here the CDR3 reads CASSLESRGSQPQHF. The chain joins TRBV7-2 to TRBJ1-5; the TCRdb D gene call, TRBD1, has no DNA to confirm it. Germline V lookup: CDR1 SGHTA, CDR2 FQGNSA. CDR3 length: 15 residues.

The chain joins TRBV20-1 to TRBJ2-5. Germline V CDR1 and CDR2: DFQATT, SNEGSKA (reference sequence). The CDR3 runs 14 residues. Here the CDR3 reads CSARGGSVGETQYF.

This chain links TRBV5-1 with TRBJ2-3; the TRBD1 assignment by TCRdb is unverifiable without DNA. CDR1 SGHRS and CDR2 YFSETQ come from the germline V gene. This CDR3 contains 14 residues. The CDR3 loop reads CASSSGQGGDTQYF.

The chain's CDR3 is CASSYVPAPDRNYGYTF. The rearrangement uses TRBV12-3 or TRBV12-4 and TRBJ1-2; TCRdb names TRBD1, which stays unverified in the absence of DNA. The CDR3 covers 17 residues.

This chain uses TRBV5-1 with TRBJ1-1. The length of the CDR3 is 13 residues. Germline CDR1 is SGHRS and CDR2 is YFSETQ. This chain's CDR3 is CASSLTANTEAFF. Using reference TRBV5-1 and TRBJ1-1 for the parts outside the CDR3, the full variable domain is KAGVTQTPRYLIKTRGQQVTLSCSPISGHRSVSWYQQTPGQGLQFLFEYFSETQRNKGNFPGRFSGRQFSNSRSEMNVSTLELGDSALYLCASSLTANTEAFFGQGTRLTVV.

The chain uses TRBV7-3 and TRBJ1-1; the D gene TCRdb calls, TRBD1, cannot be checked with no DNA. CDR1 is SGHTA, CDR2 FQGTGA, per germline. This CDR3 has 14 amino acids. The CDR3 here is CASSLQGGSTEAFF.

This chain's CDR3 is CASSLYGGPFYGYTF. The chain links TRBV12-3 or TRBV12-4 to TRBJ1-2. This CDR3 is built from 15 residues.

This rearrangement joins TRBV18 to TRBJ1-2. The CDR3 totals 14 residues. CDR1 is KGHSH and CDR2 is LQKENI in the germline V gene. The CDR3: CASSPARAGDGYTF.

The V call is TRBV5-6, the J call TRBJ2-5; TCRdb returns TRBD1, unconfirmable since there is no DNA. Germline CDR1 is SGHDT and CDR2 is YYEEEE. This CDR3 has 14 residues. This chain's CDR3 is CASSWTGSQETQYF.

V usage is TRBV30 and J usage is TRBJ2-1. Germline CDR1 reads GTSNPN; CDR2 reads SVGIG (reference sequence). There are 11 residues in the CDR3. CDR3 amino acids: CAWSEFNEQFF. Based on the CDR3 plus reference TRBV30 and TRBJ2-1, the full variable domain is SQTIHQWPATLVQPVGSPLSLECTVEGTSNPNLYWYRQAAGRGLQLLFYSVGIGQISSEVPQNLSASRPQDRQFILSSKKLLLSDSGFYLCAWSEFNEQFFGPGTRLTVL.

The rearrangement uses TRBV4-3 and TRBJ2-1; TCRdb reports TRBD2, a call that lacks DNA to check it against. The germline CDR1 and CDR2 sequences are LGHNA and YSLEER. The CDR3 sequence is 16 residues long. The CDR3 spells CASSRIAGGPGNEQFF.

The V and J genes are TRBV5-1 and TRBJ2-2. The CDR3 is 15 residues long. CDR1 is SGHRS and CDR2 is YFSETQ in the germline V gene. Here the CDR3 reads CASSSGQTFTGELFF.

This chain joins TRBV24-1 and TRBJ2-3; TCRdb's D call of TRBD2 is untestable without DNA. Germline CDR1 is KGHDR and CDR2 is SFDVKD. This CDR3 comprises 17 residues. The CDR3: CATSDFNAGGRTDTQYF.

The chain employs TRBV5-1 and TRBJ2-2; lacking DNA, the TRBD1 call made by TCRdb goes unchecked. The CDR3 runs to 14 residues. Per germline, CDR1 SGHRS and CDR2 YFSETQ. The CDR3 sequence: CASSQTGGTGELFF.

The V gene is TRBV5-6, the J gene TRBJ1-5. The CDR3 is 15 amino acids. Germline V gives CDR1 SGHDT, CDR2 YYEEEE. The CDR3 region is CASSFYSSGNQPQHF. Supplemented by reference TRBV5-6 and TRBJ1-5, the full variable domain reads DAGVTQSPTHLIKTRGQQVTLRCSPKSGHDTVSWYQQALGQGPQFIFQYYEEEERQRGNFPDRFSGHQFPNYSSELNVNALLLGDSALYLCASSFYSSGNQPQHFGDGTRLSIL.

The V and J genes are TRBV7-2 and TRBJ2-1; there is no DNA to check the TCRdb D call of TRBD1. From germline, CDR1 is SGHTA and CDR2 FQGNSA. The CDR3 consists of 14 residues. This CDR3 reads CASRLMGQNNEQFF.

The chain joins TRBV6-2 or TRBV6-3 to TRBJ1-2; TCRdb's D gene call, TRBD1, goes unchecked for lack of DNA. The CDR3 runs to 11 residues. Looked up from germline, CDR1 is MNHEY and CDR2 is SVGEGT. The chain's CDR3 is CASGQGGGYTF.

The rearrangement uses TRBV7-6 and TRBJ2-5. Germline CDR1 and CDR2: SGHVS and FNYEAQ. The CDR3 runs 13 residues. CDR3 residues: CASSFGVQETQYF.

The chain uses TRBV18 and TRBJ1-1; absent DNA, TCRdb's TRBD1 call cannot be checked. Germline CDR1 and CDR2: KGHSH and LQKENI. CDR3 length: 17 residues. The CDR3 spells CASSPQVAGGWNTEAFF.

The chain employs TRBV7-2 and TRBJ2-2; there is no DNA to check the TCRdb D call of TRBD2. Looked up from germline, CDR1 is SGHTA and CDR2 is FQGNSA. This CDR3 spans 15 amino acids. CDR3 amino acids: CASSFKTGGTGELFF.

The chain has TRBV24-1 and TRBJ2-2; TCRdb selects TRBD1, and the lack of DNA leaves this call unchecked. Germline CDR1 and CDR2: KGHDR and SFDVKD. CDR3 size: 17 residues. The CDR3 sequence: CATSDGTGTTNTGELFF.

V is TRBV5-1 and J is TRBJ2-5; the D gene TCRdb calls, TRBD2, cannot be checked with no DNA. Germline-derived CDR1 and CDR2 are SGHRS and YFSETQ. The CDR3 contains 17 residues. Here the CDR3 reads CASSLSVGGGNQETQYF.